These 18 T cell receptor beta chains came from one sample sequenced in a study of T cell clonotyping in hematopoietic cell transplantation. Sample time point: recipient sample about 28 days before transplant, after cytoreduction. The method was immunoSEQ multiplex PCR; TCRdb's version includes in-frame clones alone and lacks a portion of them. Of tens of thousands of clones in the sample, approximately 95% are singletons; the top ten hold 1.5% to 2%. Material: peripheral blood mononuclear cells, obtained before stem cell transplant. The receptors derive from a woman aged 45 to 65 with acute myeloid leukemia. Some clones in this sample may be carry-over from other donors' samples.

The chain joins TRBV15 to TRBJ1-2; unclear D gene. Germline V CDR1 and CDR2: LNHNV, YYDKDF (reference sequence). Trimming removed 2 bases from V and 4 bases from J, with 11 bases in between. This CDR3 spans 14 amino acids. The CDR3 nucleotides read TGTGCCACCAGCAGACCGGGTCGCGGCTATGGCTACACCTTC. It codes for CATSRPGRGYGYTF.

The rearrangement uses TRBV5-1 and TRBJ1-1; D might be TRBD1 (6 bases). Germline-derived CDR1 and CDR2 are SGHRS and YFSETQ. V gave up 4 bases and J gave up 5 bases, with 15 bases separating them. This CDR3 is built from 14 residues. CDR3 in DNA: TGCGCCAGCAGCAAGACAGGTAGGACTACTGAAGCTTTCTTT. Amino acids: CASSKTGRTTEAFF.

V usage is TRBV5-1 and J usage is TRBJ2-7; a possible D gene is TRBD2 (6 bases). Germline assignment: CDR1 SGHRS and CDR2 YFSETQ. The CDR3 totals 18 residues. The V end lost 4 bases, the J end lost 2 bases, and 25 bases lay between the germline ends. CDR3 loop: CASSPVSGSFDLAYEQYF. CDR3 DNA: TGCGCCAGCAGCCCCGTCTCCGGGAGTTTCGACCTCGCCTACGAGCAGTACTTC.

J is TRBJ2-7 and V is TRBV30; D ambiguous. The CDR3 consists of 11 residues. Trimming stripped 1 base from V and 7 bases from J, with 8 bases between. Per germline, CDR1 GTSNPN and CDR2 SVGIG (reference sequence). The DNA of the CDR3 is TGTGCCTGGAGTGAAAGGTTTGAGCAGTACTTC. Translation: CAWSERFEQYF.

The CDR3 region has the DNA TGTGCCAGCAGTGAAGCGAGGGCGGGGGCTGGCGAGCAGTACTTC. It translates to CASSEARAGAGEQYF. This chain connects TRBV6-1 to TRBJ2-7, with a tentative D call TRBD2 (7 bases). Trimming took off 0 bases at V and 6 bases at J, with 15 bases between the two ends. The CDR3 is made up of 15 amino acids. Germline V gene sequence: CDR1 MNHNS, CDR2 SASEGT.

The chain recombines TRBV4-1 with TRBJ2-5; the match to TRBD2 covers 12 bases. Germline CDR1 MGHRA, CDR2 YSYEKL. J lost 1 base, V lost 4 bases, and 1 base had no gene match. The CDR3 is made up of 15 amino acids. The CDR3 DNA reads TGCGCCAGCAGCCGGACTAGCGGGGCCCAAGAGACCCAGTACTTC. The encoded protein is CASSRTSGAQETQYF.

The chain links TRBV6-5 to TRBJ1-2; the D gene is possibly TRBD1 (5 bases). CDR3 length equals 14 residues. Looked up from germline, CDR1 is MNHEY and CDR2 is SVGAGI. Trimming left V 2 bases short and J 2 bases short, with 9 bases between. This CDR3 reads CASSYGRANYGYTF. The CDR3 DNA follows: TGTGCCAGCAGTTACGGCAGGGCGAACTATGGCTACACCTTC.

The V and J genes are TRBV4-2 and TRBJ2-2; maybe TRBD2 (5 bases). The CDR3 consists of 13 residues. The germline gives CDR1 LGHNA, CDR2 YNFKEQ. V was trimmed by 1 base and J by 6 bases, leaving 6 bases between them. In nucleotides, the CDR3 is TGTGCCAGCAGCCAAGTGGAGGCCGGGGAGCTGTTTTTT. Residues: CASSQVEAGELFF.

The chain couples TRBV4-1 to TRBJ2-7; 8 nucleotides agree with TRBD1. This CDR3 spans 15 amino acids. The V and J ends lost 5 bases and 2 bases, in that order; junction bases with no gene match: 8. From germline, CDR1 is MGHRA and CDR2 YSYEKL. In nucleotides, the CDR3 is TGCGCCAGCAGCAGAGGGGGCAGGGGGCCCTACGAGCAGTACTTC. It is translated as CASSRGGRGPYEQYF.

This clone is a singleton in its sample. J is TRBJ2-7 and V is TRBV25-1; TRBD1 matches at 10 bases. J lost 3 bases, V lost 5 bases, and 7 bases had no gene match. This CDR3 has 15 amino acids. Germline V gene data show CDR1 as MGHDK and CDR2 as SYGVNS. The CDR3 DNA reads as TGTGCCAGCAGTTCAACGGGACAGGGGTACTACGAGCAGTACTTC. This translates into CASSSTGQGYYEQYF.

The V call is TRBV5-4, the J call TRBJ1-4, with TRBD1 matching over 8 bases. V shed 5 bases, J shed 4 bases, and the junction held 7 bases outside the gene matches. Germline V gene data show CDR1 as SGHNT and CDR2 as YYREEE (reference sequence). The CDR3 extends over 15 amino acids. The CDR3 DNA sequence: TGTGCCAGCAGACCGGGGACAGGCGGTAATGAAAAACTGTTTTTT. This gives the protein CASRPGTGGNEKLFF. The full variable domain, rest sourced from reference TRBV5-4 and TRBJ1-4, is ETGVTQSPTHLIKTRGQQVTLRCSSQSGHNTVSWYQQALGQGPQFIFQYYREEENGRGNFPPRFSGLQFPNYSSELNVNALELDDSALYLCASRPGTGGNEKLFFGSGTQLSVL.

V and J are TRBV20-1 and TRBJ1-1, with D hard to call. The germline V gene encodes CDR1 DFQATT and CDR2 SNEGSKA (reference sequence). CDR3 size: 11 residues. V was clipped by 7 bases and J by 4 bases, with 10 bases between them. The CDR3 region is CSGRVATEAFF. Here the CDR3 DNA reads TGCAGTGGGAGGGTTGCCACTGAAGCTTTCTTT.

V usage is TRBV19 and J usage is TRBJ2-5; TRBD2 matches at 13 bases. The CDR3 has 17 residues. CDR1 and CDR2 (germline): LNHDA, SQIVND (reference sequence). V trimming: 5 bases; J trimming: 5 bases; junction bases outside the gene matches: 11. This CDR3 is CASSPSGLAGVVETQYF. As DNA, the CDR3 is TGTGCCAGTAGTCCTTCCGGACTAGCGGGGGTGGTTGAGACCCAGTACTTC. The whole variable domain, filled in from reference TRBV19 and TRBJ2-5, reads DGGITQSPKYLFRKEGQNVTLSCEQNLNHDAMYWYRQDPGQGLRLIYYSQIVNDFQKGDIAEGYSVSREKKESFPLTVTSAQKNPTAFYLCASSPSGLAGVVETQYFGPGTRLLVL.

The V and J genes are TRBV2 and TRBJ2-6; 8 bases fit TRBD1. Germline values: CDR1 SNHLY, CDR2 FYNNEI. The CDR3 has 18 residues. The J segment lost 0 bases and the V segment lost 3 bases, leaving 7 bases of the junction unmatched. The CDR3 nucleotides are TGTGCCAGCAGTGATGCCAGGGGGCATTTCTCTGGGGCCAACGTCCTGACTTTC. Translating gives CASSDARGHFSGANVLTF.

The CDR3 DNA reads TGTGCCAGCAGGCCGGTCCCTAGGAACGAGCAGTACTTC. Amino acids: CASRPVPRNEQYF. The V call is TRBV28, the J call TRBJ2-7; D not resolved. The CDR3 has 13 amino acids. Germline V CDR1 and CDR2: MDHEN, SYDVKM. V was cut by 6 bases and J by 5 bases, with 14 bases left in between.

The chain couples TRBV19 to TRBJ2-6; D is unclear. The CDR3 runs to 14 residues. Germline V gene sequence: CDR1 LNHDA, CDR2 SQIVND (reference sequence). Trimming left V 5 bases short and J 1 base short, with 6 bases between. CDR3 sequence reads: CASSPGSGANVLTF. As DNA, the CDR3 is TGTGCCAGTAGTCCCGGTTCTGGGGCCAACGTCCTGACTTTC.

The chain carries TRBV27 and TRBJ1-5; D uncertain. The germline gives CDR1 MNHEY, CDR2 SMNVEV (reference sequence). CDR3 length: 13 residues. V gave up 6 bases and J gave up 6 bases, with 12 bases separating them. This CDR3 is CASRETFTQPQHF. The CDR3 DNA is TGTGCCAGCAGAGAGACTTTCACTCAGCCCCAGCATTTT.

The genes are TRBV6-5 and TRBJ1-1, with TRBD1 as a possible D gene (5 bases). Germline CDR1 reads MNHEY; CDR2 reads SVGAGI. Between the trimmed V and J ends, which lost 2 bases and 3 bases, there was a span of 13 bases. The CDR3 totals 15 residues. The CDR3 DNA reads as TGTGCCAGCAGTTACCGGGGGATGATCGACACTGAAGCTTTCTTT. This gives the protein CASSYRGMIDTEAFF.